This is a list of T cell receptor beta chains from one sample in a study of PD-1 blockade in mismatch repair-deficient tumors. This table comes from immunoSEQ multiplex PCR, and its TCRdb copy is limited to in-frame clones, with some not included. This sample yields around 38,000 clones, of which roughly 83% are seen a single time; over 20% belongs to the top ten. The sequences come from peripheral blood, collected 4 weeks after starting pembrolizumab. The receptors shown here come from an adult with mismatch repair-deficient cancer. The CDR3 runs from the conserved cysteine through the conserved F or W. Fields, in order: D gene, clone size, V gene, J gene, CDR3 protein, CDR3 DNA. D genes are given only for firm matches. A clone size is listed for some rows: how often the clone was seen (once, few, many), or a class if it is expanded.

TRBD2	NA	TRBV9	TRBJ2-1	CASSVAGTSASYNEQFF	TGTGCCAGCAGCGTAGCTGGGACTAGCGCGTCCTACAATGAGCAGTTCTTC
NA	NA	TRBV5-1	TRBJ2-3	CASSLMGPPLTQYF	TGCGCCAGCAGCTTGATGGGGCCTCCCCTTACGCAGTATTTT
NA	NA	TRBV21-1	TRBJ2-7	CASSKAPGTRQYF	TGTGCCAGCAGCAAAGCGCCCGGGACACGGCAGTACTTC
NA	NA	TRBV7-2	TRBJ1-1	CASSRDKNTEAFF	TGTGCCAGCAGCCGGGACAAGAACACTGAAGCTTTCTTT
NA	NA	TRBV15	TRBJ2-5	CATSRARSGGETQYF	TGTGCCACCAGCAGAGCTAGGTCAGGCGGGGAGACCCAGTACTTC
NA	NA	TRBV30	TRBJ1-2	CAWSPPPYGYTF	TGTGCCTGGAGTCCCCCCCCCTATGGCTACACCTTC
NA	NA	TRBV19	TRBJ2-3	CASSTSRVVAPDTQYF	TGTGCCAGTAGTACTAGTAGAGTCGTGGCCCCAGATACGCAGTATTTT
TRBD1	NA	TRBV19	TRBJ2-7	CASSHRQGGAEQYF	TGTGCCAGTAGTCATCGACAGGGTGGTGCCGAGCAGTACTTC
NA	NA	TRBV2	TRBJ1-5	CASSGLRGGQPQHF	TGTGCCAGCAGTGGGCTTCGGGGGGGTCAGCCCCAGCATTTT
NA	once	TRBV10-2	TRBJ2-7	CASSESIAEQYF	TGCGCCAGCAGTGAGTCGATAGCCGAGCAGTACTTC
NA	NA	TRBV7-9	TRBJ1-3	CASSLDPEISGNTIYF	TGTGCCAGCAGCTTAGATCCGGAGATCTCTGGAAACACCATATATTTT
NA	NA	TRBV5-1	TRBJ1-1	CASSTTGTDTEAFF	TGCGCCAGCAGCACAACCGGGACGGACACTGAAGCTTTCTTT
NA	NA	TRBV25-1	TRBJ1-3	CASSRPQGTGNTIYF	TGTGCCAGCTCCCGCCCGCAGGGCACTGGAAACACCATATATTTT
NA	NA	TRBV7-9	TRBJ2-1	CATWADEQFF	TGTGCCACATGGGCGGATGAGCAGTTCTTC
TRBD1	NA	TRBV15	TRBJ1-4	CATRTGGSTNEKLFF	TGTGCCACCAGGACAGGGGGCTCAACTAATGAAAAACTGTTTTTT
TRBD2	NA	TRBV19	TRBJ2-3	CASSMSSGGDTQYF	TGTGCCAGTAGTATGAGTAGCGGGGGAGATACGCAGTATTTT
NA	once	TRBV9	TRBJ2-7	CASSVGTGLFYEQYF	TGTGCCAGCAGCGTAGGTACAGGGCTGTTCTATGAGCAGTACTTC
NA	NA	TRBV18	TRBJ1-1	CASSETLSNTEAFF	TGTGCCAGCTCAGAAACACTGTCGAACACTGAAGCTTTCTTT
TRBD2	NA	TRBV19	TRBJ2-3	CASSDPIGREGADTQYF	TGTGCCAGTAGTGACCCGATTGGTCGGGAGGGTGCAGATACGCAGTATTTT
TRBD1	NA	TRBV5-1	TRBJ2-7	CASSPGTGPYEQYF	TGCGCCAGCAGCCCCGGGACAGGGCCCTACGAGCAGTACTTC
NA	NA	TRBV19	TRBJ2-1	CASSIVAGSRQFF	TGTGCCAGTAGTATAGTGGCGGGAAGTCGGCAGTTCTTC
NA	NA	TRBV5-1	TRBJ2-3	CASSLAATDTQYF	TGCGCCAGCAGCTTGGCGGCCACAGATACGCAGTATTTT
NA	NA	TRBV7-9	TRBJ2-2	CASSSSGDYTGELFF	TGTGCCAGCAGCTCGAGCGGAGATTACACCGGGGAGCTGTTTTTT
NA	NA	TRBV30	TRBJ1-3	CAWSRDSGNTIYF	TGTGCCTGGAGCCGGGACTCTGGAAACACCATATATTTT
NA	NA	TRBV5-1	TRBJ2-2	CASRDRWNTGELFF	TGCGCCAGCAGAGACAGGTGGAACACCGGGGAGCTGTTTTTT
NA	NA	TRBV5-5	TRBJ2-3	CASSLAGTPITDTQYF	TGTGCCAGCAGCTTGGCAGGGACACCTATCACAGATACGCAGTATTTT
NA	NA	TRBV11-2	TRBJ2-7	CASSFPGAGEQYF	TGTGCCAGCAGCTTCCCAGGGGCGGGGGAGCAGTACTTC